Sequencing of this T cell receptor beta chain was carried out in a study of blood T cell repertoires in COVID-19. Study background: Two negative PCRs, clearance, or symptom resolution characterized the recovered Cohort 3 donors.

Data came from immunoSEQ multiplex PCR; TCRdb stores just in-frame clones and leaves some out. The sample yields hundreds of thousands of clones, around 90% seen once. Trimming left V 4 bases short and J 0 bases short, with 11 bases between. Germline values: CDR1 SGHDN, CDR2 FVKESK. The CDR3 runs 15 residues. Enrollees, 18 to 89 years old, lived in roughly 24 US areas. This clonotype was sampled from a woman aged 55-75 years in a cohort exposed to, infected with or recovered from COVID-19 (not recorded which). The source material was PBMCs or T cells enriched from blood (not recorded which). The rearrangement uses TRBV14 and TRBJ2-3; possibly TRBD2 for D (5 bases). The CDR3 coding sequence is TGTGCCAGCAGCCGTACTAGTATTAGCACAGATACGCAGTATTTT. Translated: CASSRTSISTDTQYF.